The rows below give T cell receptor beta chains drawn from one sample of a study of siplizumab effects on memory and regulatory T cells. The protocol was immunoSEQ multiplex PCR, while the TCRdb copy is restricted to in-frame clones and leaves out a portion. The profile covers around 110,000 clones, with roughly 94% appearing a single time and roughly 1.7% taken by the ten largest. Specimen: non-Treg CD4+ T cells sorted from blood. The receptors were sampled from a human donor in good health. Both conserved end residues are part of each CDR3. Each record gives: D gene, J gene, clone size, V gene, CDR3 DNA, CDR3 protein. The D gene is left open where the match is weak. Size is stated for part of the rows, as once, few or many counts, or as a class when the clone is expanded.

D gene: NA; J gene: TRBJ1-5; clone size: NA; V gene: TRBV28; CDR3 DNA: TGTGCCAGCAGTTTCGACAGGATCAATCAGCCCCAGCATTTT; CDR3 protein: CASSFDRINQPQHF
D gene: NA; J gene: TRBJ2-1; clone size: NA; V gene: TRBV6-5; CDR3 DNA: TGTGCCAGCAGGGAGGGAAGCTACAATGAGCAGTTCTTC; CDR3 protein: CASREGSYNEQFF
D gene: NA; J gene: TRBJ2-2; clone size: NA; V gene: TRBV4-1; CDR3 DNA: TGCGCCAGCAGCCTACCTTTCGCCTCGGGGACCGCCATGAGAGGGGAGCTGTTTTTT; CDR3 protein: CASSLPFASGTAMRGELFF
D gene: NA; J gene: TRBJ2-6; clone size: once; V gene: TRBV5-4; CDR3 DNA: TGTGCCTATACCAAAGGGGGAGCTGGGGCCAACGTCCTGACTTTC; CDR3 protein: CAYTKGGAGANVLTF
D gene: NA; J gene: TRBJ2-1; clone size: NA; V gene: TRBV19; CDR3 DNA: TGTGCCAGTGGGTTCAATGAGCAGTTCTTC; CDR3 protein: CASGFNEQFF
D gene: NA; J gene: TRBJ1-4; clone size: NA; V gene: TRBV9; CDR3 DNA: TGTGCCAGCAGCGGTAACAGGGATCATAATGAAAAACTGTTTTTT; CDR3 protein: CASSGNRDHNEKLFF
D gene: NA; J gene: TRBJ1-6; clone size: NA; V gene: TRBV7-6; CDR3 DNA: TGTGCCAGCAGCTTAGCGAAGACCCAGACCCCCTATAATTCACCCCTCCACTTT; CDR3 protein: CASSLAKTQTPYNSPLHF
D gene: NA; J gene: TRBJ2-2; clone size: NA; V gene: TRBV9; CDR3 DNA: TGTGCCAGCAGCAGCCTAGGTACCTTAAAGACCGGGGAGCTGTTTTTT; CDR3 protein: CASSSLGTLKTGELFF
D gene: TRBD1; J gene: TRBJ1-4; clone size: NA; V gene: TRBV6-1; CDR3 DNA: TGTGCCAGCATGGGGCAGGGGGATGAAAAACTGTTTTTT; CDR3 protein: CASMGQGDEKLFF
D gene: TRBD1; J gene: TRBJ1-2; clone size: NA; V gene: TRBV18; CDR3 DNA: TGTGCCAGCTCACCATTGCCCAGGGGGAACTATGGCTACACCTTC; CDR3 protein: CASSPLPRGNYGYTF
D gene: NA; J gene: TRBJ1-1; clone size: NA; V gene: TRBV9; CDR3 DNA: TGTGCCAGCAGCGTTAGACAGTTGAACACTGAAGCTTTCTTT; CDR3 protein: CASSVRQLNTEAFF
D gene: NA; J gene: TRBJ1-2; clone size: NA; V gene: TRBV20-1; CDR3 DNA: TGCAGTGGTTGGAAGGACTATGGCTACACCTTC; CDR3 protein: CSGWKDYGYTF
D gene: NA; J gene: TRBJ2-5; clone size: once; V gene: TRBV6-6; CDR3 DNA: TGTGCCAGCAGTTACGTTTCCAGGGGTGAGACCCAGTACTTC; CDR3 protein: CASSYVSRGETQYF
D gene: NA; J gene: TRBJ1-1; clone size: NA; V gene: TRBV7-2; CDR3 DNA: TGTGCCAGCAGCTTGTGGGGGAACACTGAAGCTTTCTTT; CDR3 protein: CASSLWGNTEAFF
D gene: NA; J gene: TRBJ1-1; clone size: NA; V gene: TRBV11-3; CDR3 DNA: TGTGCCAGCAGCTTAGCGGAGAACACTGAAGCTTTCTTT; CDR3 protein: CASSLAENTEAFF
D gene: TRBD2; J gene: TRBJ2-5; clone size: NA; V gene: TRBV2; CDR3 DNA: TGTGCCAGCAGTGAGACTAGCGGGCAACAAGAGACCCAGTACTTC; CDR3 protein: CASSETSGQQETQYF
D gene: NA; J gene: TRBJ1-2; clone size: NA; V gene: TRBV6-1; CDR3 DNA: TGTGCCAGCAGTGGAACAGGCCTAGCTAACTATGGCTACACCTTC; CDR3 protein: CASSGTGLANYGYTF
D gene: NA; J gene: TRBJ2-1; clone size: once; V gene: TRBV11-2; CDR3 DNA: TGTGCCAGCAGCTTAGGGGGACGCTCCTACAATGAGCAGTTCTTC; CDR3 protein: CASSLGGRSYNEQFF
D gene: TRBD1; J gene: TRBJ1-2; clone size: NA; V gene: TRBV6-1; CDR3 DNA: TGTGCCAGCCTCAGGGGGAACTATGGCTACACCTTC; CDR3 protein: CASLRGNYGYTF
D gene: TRBD1; J gene: TRBJ2-7; clone size: NA; V gene: TRBV7-9; CDR3 DNA: TGTGCCAGCAGCTTGGGACAGGTTGACTACGAGCAGTACTTC; CDR3 protein: CASSLGQVDYEQYF
D gene: NA; J gene: TRBJ1-5; clone size: once; V gene: TRBV6-5; CDR3 DNA: TGTGCCAGCAGTTACGACAACTTAGGTCAGCCCCAGCATTTT; CDR3 protein: CASSYDNLGQPQHF
D gene: TRBD2; J gene: TRBJ2-5; clone size: NA; V gene: TRBV14; CDR3 DNA: TGTGCCAGCAGCCAAGGCCTAGCGGGAAAGACCCAGTACTTC; CDR3 protein: CASSQGLAGKTQYF
D gene: NA; J gene: TRBJ1-2; clone size: NA; V gene: TRBV6-1; CDR3 DNA: TGTGCCAGCAAATCCAACTATGGCTACACCTTC; CDR3 protein: CASKSNYGYTF
D gene: NA; J gene: TRBJ2-2; clone size: NA; V gene: TRBV11-2; CDR3 DNA: TGTGCCAGCAGCTTAGAGCCAGGGAACACCGGGGAGCTGTTTTTT; CDR3 protein: CASSLEPGNTGELFF
D gene: TRBD2; J gene: TRBJ2-3; clone size: NA; V gene: TRBV11-3; CDR3 DNA: TGTGCCAGCAGTTCCGGGACTAGCGGGACCACAGATACGCAGTATTTT; CDR3 protein: CASSSGTSGTTDTQYF
D gene: NA; J gene: TRBJ2-5; clone size: NA; V gene: TRBV19; CDR3 DNA: TGTGCCAGTAGTATAGGCGGTGAGACCCAGTACTTC; CDR3 protein: CASSIGGETQYF
D gene: NA; J gene: TRBJ1-1; clone size: once; V gene: TRBV5-1; CDR3 DNA: TGCGCCAGCAGCGCGGCAGGGGACATGAACACTGAAGCTTTCTTT; CDR3 protein: CASSAAGDMNTEAFF
D gene: TRBD2; J gene: TRBJ2-7; clone size: few; V gene: TRBV7-2; CDR3 DNA: TGTGCCAGCAGCTTAGGCGGGGGGTTTTACGAGCAGTACTTC; CDR3 protein: CASSLGGGFYEQYF
D gene: TRBD1; J gene: TRBJ1-4; clone size: NA; V gene: TRBV4-1; CDR3 DNA: TGCGCCAGCAGCCGCCTAGGGGGCAGCCCTAATGAAAAACTGTTTTTT; CDR3 protein: CASSRLGGSPNEKLFF
D gene: TRBD1; J gene: TRBJ2-1; clone size: NA; V gene: TRBV5-8; CDR3 DNA: TGTGCCAGCAGCTTAAGGACAGGGCGTGCGAGTGAGCAGTTCTTC; CDR3 protein: CASSLRTGRASEQFF
D gene: TRBD2; J gene: TRBJ2-1; clone size: NA; V gene: TRBV19; CDR3 DNA: TGTGCCAGTAGTGCCTCGGGACTAGCGGCCTACAATGAGCAGTTCTTC; CDR3 protein: CASSASGLAAYNEQFF
D gene: NA; J gene: TRBJ2-1; clone size: NA; V gene: TRBV6-5; CDR3 DNA: TGTGCCAGCAGTTACTCGAATAGTCTCTCCCGTTTCTTC; CDR3 protein: CASSYSNSLSRFF
D gene: NA; J gene: TRBJ1-2; clone size: NA; V gene: TRBV27; CDR3 DNA: TGTGCCAGCAGTTTCGGCGACTTGGGGTATGGCTACACCTTC; CDR3 protein: CASSFGDLGYGYTF
D gene: NA; J gene: TRBJ2-2; clone size: NA; V gene: TRBV11-2; CDR3 DNA: TGTGCCAGCAGCAAAGAGCAGGGCGCCGGGGAGCTGTTTTTT; CDR3 protein: CASSKEQGAGELFF
D gene: NA; J gene: TRBJ1-2; clone size: NA; V gene: TRBV29-1; CDR3 DNA: TGCAGCGTTCGGGGGAACCTTTTCTATGGCTACACCTTC; CDR3 protein: CSVRGNLFYGYTF
D gene: NA; J gene: TRBJ1-6; clone size: once; V gene: TRBV4-1; CDR3 DNA: TGCGCCAGCAGCCGAGTAGGGGTTGTGAATTCACCCCTCCACTTT; CDR3 protein: CASSRVGVVNSPLHF
D gene: NA; J gene: TRBJ2-5; clone size: NA; V gene: TRBV7-9; CDR3 DNA: TGTGCCAGCAGGCGACGACAGGTACAGCAAGAGACCCAGTACTTC; CDR3 protein: CASRRRQVQQETQYF
D gene: TRBD1; J gene: TRBJ2-1; clone size: NA; V gene: TRBV10-3; CDR3 DNA: TGTGCCACCTCATACGACAGGGGGCAGTTCTTC; CDR3 protein: CATSYDRGQFF
D gene: NA; J gene: TRBJ2-2; clone size: NA; V gene: TRBV5-4; CDR3 DNA: TGTGCCAGCAGCTTCGTCGCCGGGGAGCTGTTTTTT; CDR3 protein: CASSFVAGELFF
D gene: TRBD1; J gene: TRBJ1-3; clone size: NA; V gene: TRBV7-9; CDR3 DNA: TGTGCCAGCAGCTTGGACAGGGAAGGAAACACCATATATTTT; CDR3 protein: CASSLDREGNTIYF
D gene: NA; J gene: TRBJ1-1; clone size: NA; V gene: TRBV6-1; CDR3 DNA: TGTGCCAGCAGTACTCAGACCGGGGTGAACACTGAAGCTTTCTTT; CDR3 protein: CASSTQTGVNTEAFF
D gene: TRBD2; J gene: TRBJ2-3; clone size: NA; V gene: TRBV6-4; CDR3 DNA: TGTGCCAGTGTGGTTAGCGGGGGGGATAGCACAGATACGCAGTATTTT; CDR3 protein: CASVVSGGDSTDTQYF
D gene: TRBD1; J gene: TRBJ1-1; clone size: NA; V gene: TRBV9; CDR3 DNA: TGTGCCAGCAGCGTGGCGAACAGGGGTCGGAAGGACACTGAAGCTTTCTTT; CDR3 protein: CASSVANRGRKDTEAFF
D gene: TRBD1; J gene: TRBJ1-2; clone size: NA; V gene: TRBV29-1; CDR3 DNA: TGCAGCGTTGACGGGACAGGCAGCGGCTATGGCTACACCTTC; CDR3 protein: CSVDGTGSGYGYTF
D gene: NA; J gene: TRBJ2-7; clone size: NA; V gene: TRBV7-2; CDR3 DNA: TGTGCCAGCGCCCTGGCACCAGAGTACGAGCAGTACTTC; CDR3 protein: CASALAPEYEQYF
D gene: TRBD1; J gene: TRBJ2-7; clone size: NA; V gene: TRBV6-1; CDR3 DNA: TGTGCCAGCAGTGCGGTACCGCCGGGACAGGGTTGGCACGAGCAGTACTTC; CDR3 protein: CASSAVPPGQGWHEQYF
D gene: TRBD2; J gene: TRBJ2-1; clone size: NA; V gene: TRBV4-2; CDR3 DNA: TGTGCCAGCAGCCAAGCTCCTAGCGGCTCCTACAATGAGCAGTTCTTC; CDR3 protein: CASSQAPSGSYNEQFF
D gene: NA; J gene: TRBJ2-2; clone size: NA; V gene: TRBV25-1; CDR3 DNA: TGTGCCAGCTCAAAAGGTGGGACTTCGAACACCGGGGAGCTGTTTTTT; CDR3 protein: CASSKGGTSNTGELFF